This T cell receptor (beta chain) stems from a study of T cells after yellow fever vaccination. Turning to the study itself: It was SMART-Seq v4 Ultra Low Input that prepared the fractions with low cell numbers.

A 5'RACE template-switching step, the method used to make TCR cDNA, added a universal primer site and UMIs. TCRdb fed the 5' RACE reads into MiXCR, producing one record per CDR3 protein. The sample has roughly 180,000 distinct CDR3 sequences, 6.2% seen once. General study points: Shared CD4/CD8 clonotypes were a small share, likely from convergent recombination. Contamination of FACS-sorted repertoires by abundant clonotypes from the bulk population could occur.

Trimming cost V 0 bases and J 8 bases; bases outside gene matches: 5. This CDR3 region has 15 residues. Germline V gene data show CDR1 as SGDLS and CDR2 as YYNGEE. This clonotype was observed many times. Its antigen is unknown. The source is a man aged 18 to 29 who received the YFV17D yellow fever vaccine. Material: CD4+ T cells sorted from PBMCs, obtained on the day of the first yellow fever vaccination. V and J are TRBV9 and TRBJ1-4, with 9 bases fitting TRBD1. The CDR3 here is CASSVEGQGGEKLFF. The CDR3 nucleotides read TGTGCCAGCAGCGTAGAGGGACAGGGAGGCGAAAAACTGTTTTTT.